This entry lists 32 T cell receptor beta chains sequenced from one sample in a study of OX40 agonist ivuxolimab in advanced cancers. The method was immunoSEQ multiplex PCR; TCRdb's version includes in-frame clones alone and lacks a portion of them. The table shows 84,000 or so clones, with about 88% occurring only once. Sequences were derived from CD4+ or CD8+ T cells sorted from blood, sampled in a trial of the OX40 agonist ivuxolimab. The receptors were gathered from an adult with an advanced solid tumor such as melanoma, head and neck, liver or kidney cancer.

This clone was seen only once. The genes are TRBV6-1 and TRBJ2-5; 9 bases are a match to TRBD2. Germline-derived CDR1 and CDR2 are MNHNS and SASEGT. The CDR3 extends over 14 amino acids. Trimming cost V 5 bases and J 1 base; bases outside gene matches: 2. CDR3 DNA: TGTGCCAGCAGTCCTAGCGGGGCCCAAGAGACCCAGTACTTC. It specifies CASSPSGAQETQYF.

CDR3 sequence reads: CASSEPDRGFNQPQHF. CDR3 in DNA: TGTGCCAGCAGTGAACCCGACAGGGGCTTCAATCAGCCCCAGCATTTT. The gene calls are TRBV25-1 and TRBJ1-5; TRBD1 matches at 8 bases. Germline-derived CDR1 and CDR2 are MGHDK and SYGVNS. The V and J ends lost 2 bases and 3 bases, in that order; junction bases with no gene match: 6. CDR3 size: 16 residues.

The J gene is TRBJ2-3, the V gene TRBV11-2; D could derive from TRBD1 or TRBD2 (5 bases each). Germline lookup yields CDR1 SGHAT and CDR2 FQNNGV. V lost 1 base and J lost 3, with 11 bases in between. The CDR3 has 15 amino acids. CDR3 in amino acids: CASSLVTGGTDTQYF. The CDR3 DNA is TGTGCCAGCAGCTTAGTTACTGGGGGAACAGATACGCAGTATTTT.

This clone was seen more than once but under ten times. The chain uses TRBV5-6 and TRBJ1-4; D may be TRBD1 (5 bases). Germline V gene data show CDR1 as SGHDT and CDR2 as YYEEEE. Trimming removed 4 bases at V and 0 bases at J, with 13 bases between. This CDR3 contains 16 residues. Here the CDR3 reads CASSREGLTTNEKLFF. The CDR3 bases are TGTGCCAGCAGCCGTGAGGGGCTCACAACTAATGAAAAACTGTTTTTT.

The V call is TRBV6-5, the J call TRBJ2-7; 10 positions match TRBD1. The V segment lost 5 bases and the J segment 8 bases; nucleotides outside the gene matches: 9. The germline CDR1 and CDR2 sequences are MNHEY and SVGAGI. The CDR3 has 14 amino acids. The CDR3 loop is CASSPGTGDDKQYF. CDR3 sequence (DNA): TGTGCCAGCAGTCCCGGGACAGGGGATGATAAGCAGTACTTC.

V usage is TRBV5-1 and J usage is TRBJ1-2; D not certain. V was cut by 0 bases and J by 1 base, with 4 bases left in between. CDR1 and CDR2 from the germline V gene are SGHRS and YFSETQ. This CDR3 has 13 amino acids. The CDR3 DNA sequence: TGCGCCAGCAGCTTGGAGGGTAACTATGGCTACACCTTC. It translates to CASSLEGNYGYTF.

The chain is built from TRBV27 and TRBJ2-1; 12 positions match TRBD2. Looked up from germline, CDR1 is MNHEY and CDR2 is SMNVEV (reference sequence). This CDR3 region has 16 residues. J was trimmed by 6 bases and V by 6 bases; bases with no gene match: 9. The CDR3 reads CASRFQLAGGGNEQFF. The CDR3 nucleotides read TGTGCCAGCAGGTTCCAACTAGCGGGGGGAGGCAATGAGCAGTTCTTC.

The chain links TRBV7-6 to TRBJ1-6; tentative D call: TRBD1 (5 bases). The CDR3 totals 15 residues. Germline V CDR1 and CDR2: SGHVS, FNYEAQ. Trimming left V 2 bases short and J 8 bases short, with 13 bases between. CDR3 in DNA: TGTGCCAGCAGCTTATTGGCAGGGAGGGATTCACCCCTCCACTTT. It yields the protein CASSLLAGRDSPLHF.

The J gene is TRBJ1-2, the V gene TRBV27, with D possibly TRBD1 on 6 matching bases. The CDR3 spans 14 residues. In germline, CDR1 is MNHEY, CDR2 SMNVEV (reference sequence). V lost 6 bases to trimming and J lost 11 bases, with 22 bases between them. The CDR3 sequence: CASSRGQTGSVYTF. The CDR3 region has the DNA TGTGCCAGCAGCAGGGGTCAAACAGGGTCGGTTTACACCTTC.

Written as DNA, the CDR3 is TGCGCCAGCAGCTTAGGAGGGGGGGCCTCTGGAAACACCATATATTTT. Translated: CASSLGGGASGNTIYF. This chain connects TRBV5-1 to TRBJ1-3, with a tentative D call TRBD1 (6 bases). Trimming shortened V by 2 bases and J by 0 bases, and 12 bases separated the two germline ends. The CDR3 extends over 16 amino acids. Germline CDR1 and CDR2: SGHRS and YFSETQ.

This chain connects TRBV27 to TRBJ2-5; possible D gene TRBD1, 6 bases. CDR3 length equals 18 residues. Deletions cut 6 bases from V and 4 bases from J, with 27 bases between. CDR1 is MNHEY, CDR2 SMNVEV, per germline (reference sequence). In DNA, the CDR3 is TGTGCCAGCAGGCAGCGTCACAGGGAAGGGAGTGTAGGAGAGACCCAGTACTTC. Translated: CASRQRHREGSVGETQYF.

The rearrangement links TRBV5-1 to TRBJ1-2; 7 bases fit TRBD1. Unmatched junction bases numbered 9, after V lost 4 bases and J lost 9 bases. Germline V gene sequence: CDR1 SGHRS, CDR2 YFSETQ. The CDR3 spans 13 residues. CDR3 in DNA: TGCGCCAGCAGCCCAGGGACAGCCTCTAGCTACACCTTC. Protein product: CASSPGTASSYTF.

The CDR3 DNA is TGTGCCAGCAGTGAGTCAACGTACAGCACAGATACGCAGTATTTT. It codes for CASSESTYSTDTQYF. This chain links TRBV6-1 with TRBJ2-3, with unresolved D. V was pared by 3 bases and J by 0 bases, with 10 bases between. This CDR3 spans 15 amino acids. Germline V gene sequence: CDR1 MNHNS, CDR2 SASEGT.

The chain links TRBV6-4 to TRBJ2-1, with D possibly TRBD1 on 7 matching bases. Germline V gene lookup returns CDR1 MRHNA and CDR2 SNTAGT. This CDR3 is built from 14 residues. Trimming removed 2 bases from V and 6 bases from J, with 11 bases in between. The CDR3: CASSDAGQFNEQFF. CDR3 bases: TGTGCCAGCAGTGACGCGGGACAGTTCAATGAGCAGTTCTTC.

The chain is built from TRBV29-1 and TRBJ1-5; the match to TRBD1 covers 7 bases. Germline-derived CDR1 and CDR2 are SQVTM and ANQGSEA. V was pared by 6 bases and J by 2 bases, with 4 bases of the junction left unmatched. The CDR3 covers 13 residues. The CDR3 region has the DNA TGCAGCGTGGCAGACAGGGGCAATCAGCCCCAGCATTTT. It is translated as CSVADRGNQPQHF.

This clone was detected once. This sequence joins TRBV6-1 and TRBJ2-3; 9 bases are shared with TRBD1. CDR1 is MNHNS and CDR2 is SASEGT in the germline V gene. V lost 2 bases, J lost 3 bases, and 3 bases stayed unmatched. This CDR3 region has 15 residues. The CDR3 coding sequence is TGTGCCAGCAGTGAACCGGGACAGGGAACAGATACGCAGTATTTT. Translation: CASSEPGQGTDTQYF.

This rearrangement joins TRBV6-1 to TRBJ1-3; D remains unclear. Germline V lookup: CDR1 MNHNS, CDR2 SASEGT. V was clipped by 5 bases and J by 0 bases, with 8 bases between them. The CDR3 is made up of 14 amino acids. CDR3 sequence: CASSSLTSGNTIYF. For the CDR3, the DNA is TGTGCCAGCAGTTCCCTCACCTCTGGAAACACCATATATTTT.

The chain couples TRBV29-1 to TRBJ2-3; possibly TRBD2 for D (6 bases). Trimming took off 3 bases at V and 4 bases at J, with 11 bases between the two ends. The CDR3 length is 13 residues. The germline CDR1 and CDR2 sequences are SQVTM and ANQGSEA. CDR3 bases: TGCAGCGTTGAGGAGGGTTTTGCAGATACGCAGTATTTT. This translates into CSVEEGFADTQYF.

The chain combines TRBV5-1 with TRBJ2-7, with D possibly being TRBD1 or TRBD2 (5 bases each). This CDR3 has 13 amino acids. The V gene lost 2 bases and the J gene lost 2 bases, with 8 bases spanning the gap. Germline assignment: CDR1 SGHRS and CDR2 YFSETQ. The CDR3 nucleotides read TGCGCCAGCAGCTTCGGGGCTGCCTACGAGCAGTACTTC. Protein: CASSFGAAYEQYF.

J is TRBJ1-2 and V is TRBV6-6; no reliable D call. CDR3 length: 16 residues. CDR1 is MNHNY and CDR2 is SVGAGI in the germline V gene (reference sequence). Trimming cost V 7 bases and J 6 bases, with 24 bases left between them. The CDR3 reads CASNLPLFGDWHGYTF. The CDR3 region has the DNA TGTGCCAGCAACCTCCCCCTCTTTGGTGATTGGCATGGCTACACCTTC.

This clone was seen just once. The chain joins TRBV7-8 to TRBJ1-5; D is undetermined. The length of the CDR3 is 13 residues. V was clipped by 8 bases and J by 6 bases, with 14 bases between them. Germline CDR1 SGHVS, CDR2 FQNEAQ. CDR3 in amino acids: CASCAVTGQPQHF. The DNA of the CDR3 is TGTGCCAGCTGCGCAGTGACGGGTCAGCCCCAGCATTTT.

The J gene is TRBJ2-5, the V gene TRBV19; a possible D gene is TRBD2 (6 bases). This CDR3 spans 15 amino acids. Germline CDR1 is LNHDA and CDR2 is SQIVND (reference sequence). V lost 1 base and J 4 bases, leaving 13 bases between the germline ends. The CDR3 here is CASSIAQGGPETQYF. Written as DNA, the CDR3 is TGTGCCAGTAGTATAGCGCAGGGAGGCCCAGAGACCCAGTACTTC.

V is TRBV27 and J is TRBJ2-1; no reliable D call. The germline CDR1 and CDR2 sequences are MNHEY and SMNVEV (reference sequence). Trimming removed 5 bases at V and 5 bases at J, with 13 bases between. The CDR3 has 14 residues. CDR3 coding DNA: TGTGCCAGCAGTCGACCCCAAGGCCACAATGAGCAGTTCTTC. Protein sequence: CASSRPQGHNEQFF.

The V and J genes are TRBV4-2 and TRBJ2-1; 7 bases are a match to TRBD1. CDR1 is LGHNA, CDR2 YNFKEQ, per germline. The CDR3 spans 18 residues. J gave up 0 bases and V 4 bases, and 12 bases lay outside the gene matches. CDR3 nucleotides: TGTGCCAGCAGCCCTACAAACTCAGGGGGTAGCTCCTACAATGAGCAGTTCTTC. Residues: CASSPTNSGGSSYNEQFF.

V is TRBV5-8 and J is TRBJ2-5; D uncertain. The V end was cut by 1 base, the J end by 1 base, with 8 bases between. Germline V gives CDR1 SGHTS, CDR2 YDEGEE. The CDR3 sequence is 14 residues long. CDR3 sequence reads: CASSLRRAQETQYF. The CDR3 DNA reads TGTGCCAGCAGCTTGCGTAGGGCCCAAGAGACCCAGTACTTC.

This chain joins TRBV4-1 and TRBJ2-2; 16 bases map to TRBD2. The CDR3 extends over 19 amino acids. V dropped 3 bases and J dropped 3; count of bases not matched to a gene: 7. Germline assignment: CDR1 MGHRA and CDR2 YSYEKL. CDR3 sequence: CASSHFGTSGGAYTGELFF. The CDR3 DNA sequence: TGCGCCAGCAGCCATTTCGGGACTAGCGGGGGGGCGTACACCGGGGAGCTGTTTTTT.

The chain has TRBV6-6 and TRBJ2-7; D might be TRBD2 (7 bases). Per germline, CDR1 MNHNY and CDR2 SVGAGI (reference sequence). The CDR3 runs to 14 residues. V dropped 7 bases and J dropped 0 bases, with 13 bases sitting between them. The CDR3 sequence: CASTTGGRSYEQYF. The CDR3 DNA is TGTGCCAGCACCACGGGGGGCCGCTCCTACGAGCAGTACTTC.

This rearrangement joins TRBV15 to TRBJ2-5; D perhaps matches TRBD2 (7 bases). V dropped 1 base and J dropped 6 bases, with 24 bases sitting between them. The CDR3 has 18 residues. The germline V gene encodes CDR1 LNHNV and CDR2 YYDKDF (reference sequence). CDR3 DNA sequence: TGTGCCACCAGCAGAGGAGGGATGAGGACTAGGGGGATGAAGACCCAGTACTTC. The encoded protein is CATSRGGMRTRGMKTQYF.

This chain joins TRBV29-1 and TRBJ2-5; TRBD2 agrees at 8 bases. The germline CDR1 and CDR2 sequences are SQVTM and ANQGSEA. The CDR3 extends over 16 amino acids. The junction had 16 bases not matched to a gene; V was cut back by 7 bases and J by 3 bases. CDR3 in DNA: TGCAGCGGTGAGGTTGGGCGGGGGGCCCCTAAAGAGACCCAGTACTTC. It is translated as CSGEVGRGAPKETQYF.

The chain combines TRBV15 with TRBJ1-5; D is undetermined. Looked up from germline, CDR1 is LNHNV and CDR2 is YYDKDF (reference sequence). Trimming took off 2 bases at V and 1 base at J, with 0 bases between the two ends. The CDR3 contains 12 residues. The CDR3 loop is CATSRSNQPQHF. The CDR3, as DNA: TGTGCCACCAGCAGAAGCAATCAGCCCCAGCATTTT. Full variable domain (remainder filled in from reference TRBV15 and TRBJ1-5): DAMVIQNPRYQVTQFGKPVTLSCSQTLNHNVMYWYQQKSSQAPKLLFHYYDKDFNNEADTPDNFQSRRPNTSFCFLDIRSPGLGDTAMYLCATSRSNQPQHFGDGTRLSIL.

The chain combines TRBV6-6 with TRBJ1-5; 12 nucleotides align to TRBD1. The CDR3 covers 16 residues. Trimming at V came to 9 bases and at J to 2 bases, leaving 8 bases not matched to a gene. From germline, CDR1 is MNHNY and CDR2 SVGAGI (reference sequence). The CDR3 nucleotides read TGTGCCAGTGTTCCGGGACAGGGGGCGGGCAATCAGCCCCAGCATTTT. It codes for CASVPGQGAGNQPQHF.

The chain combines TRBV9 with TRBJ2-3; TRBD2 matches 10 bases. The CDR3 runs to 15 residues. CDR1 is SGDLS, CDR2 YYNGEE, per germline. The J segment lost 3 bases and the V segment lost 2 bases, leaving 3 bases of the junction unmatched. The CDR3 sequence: CASSVTSGVTDTQYF. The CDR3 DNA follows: TGTGCCAGCAGCGTCACTAGCGGGGTGACAGATACGCAGTATTTT.